This T cell receptor (beta chain) was identified during a study of blood T cell repertoires in COVID-19. Study-level information: Italy, Spain and the United States were the sources of the convalescent and acute COVID-19 samples. T cells, B-cell-depleted T cells, or PBMCs provided the cDNA or gDNA that served as material.

Authors' analysis steps: By means of reference gene primer amplification, nucleated cell counts were estimated. Produced via immunoSEQ multiplex PCR; TCRdb's table is partial and in-frame only. V, J and clone size reflect that table, while D and trimming were determined from the DNA. This sample has roughly 200,000 clones; about four fifths occur once, and the top ten carry approximately 6.9%. The sequenced sample consisted of peripheral blood. This TCR was sampled from a man aged 55 to 69 with acute or convalescent COVID-19.

The CDR3 region has the DNA TGTGCCAGCAGAGGTAGCGGGAGTGGGGCCAACGTCCTGACTTTC. This gives the protein CASRGSGSGANVLTF. The J gene is TRBJ2-6, the V gene TRBV28; TRBD2 matches 9 bases. The CDR3 is 15 residues long. Per germline, CDR1 MDHEN and CDR2 SYDVKM. The junction had 3 bases not matched to a gene; V was cut back by 6 bases and J by 3 bases.